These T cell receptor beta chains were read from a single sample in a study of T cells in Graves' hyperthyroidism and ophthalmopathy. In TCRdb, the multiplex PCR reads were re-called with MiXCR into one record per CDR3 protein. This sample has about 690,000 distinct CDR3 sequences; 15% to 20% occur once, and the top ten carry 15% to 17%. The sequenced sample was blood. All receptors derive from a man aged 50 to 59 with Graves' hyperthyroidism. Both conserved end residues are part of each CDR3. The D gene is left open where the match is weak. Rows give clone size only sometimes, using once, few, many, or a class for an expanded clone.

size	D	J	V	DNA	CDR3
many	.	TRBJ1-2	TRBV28	TGTGCCAGCAGTCTCCGGGAGCAAACGGACTATGGCTACACCTTC	CASSLREQTDYGYTF
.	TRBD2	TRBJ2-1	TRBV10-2	TGCGCCAGCAGTGACAGGGCTAGCGGGAGTAGCTTTGAGCAGTTCTTC	CASSDRASGSSFEQFF
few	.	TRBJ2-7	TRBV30	TGTGCCTGGATTAGTACGTATAGCGGGACAGCCTACGAGCAGTACTTC	CAWISTYSGTAYEQYF
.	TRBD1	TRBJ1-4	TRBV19	TGTGCCACACAGGGGAGCTTCGAAAAACTGTTTTTT	CATQGSFEKLFF
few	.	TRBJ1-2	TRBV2	TGTGCCAGCAGTGAAATAGCCTCTTTCTATGGCTACACCTTC	CASSEIASFYGYTF
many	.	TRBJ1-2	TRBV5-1	TGCGCCAGCAGCCGGGACCCGGGGGGCTATGGCTACACCTTC	CASSRDPGGYGYTF
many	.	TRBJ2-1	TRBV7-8	TGTGCCAGCAGCTTAGTATTGTTGGGACGGCAGTTCTTC	CASSLVLLGRQFF
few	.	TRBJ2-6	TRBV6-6	TGTGCCAGCAGTTACGTTGCCTCTGGGGCCAACGTCCTGACTTTC	CASSYVASGANVLTF
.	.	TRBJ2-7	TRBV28	TGTGCCAGCAGCCGCCGGGACTCAGGGGCTTGCGAGCAGTACTTC	CASSRRDSGACEQYF
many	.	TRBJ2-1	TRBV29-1	TGCAGCGTTGTCCCGGGGATGGACAATGAGCAGTTCTTC	CSVVPGMDNEQFF
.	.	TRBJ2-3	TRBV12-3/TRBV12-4	TGTGCCAGCTATTCGAGCCTTAGCACAGATACGCAGTATTTT	CASYSSLSTDTQYF
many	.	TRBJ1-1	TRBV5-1	TGCGCCAGCAGCTTGGTTCCGGGGACATCGAACACTGAAGCTTTCTTT	CASSLVPGTSNTEAFF
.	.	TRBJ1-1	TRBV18	TGTGCCAGCTCACCACCGAGGCAGCATGTTGAAGCTTTCTTT	CASSPPRQHVEAFF
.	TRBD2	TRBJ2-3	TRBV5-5	TGTGCCAGCAGCTCGCGGGTGGGAGGGGAAGATACGCAGTATTTT	CASSSRVGGEDTQYF
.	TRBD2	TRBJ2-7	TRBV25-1	TGTGCCACCGAGGGGTCTAGCGGGGTCTCCTACGAGCAGTACTTC	CATEGSSGVSYEQYF
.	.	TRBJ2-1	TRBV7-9	TGTGCCAGCAGCTTAGGGGGCTGGACCTACAATGAGCAGTTCTTC	CASSLGGWTYNEQFF
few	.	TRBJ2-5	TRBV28	TGTGCCAGCAGTTTTTCCCTCCATGTGCCCTCCGCCCAAGAGACCCAGTACTTC	CASSFSLHVPSAQETQYF